The subject of this entry is one TCR beta chain. V shed 6 bases and J 4 bases; nucleotides not matched to a gene: 8. The CDR3 extends over 14 amino acids. Germline CDR1 is MNHNY and CDR2 is SVGAGI (reference sequence). Only in-frame clones appear in the TCRdb table, and some are missing; sequencing was by immunoSEQ multiplex PCR. This repertoire shows about 80,000 clones, about 80% found once; its top ten account for 9.5% to 15%. These data originate in a study of blood T cell repertoires in COVID-19. Overall study: From T cells, B-cell-depleted T cells, or PBMCs came the material, which was cDNA or gDNA.

The chain couples TRBV6-6 to TRBJ1-2; TRBD1 aligns across 7 bases. The receptor was isolated from a man older than 75 with acute or convalescent COVID-19. The sequenced material came from peripheral blood. The CDR3, as DNA: TGTGCCAGCAGATCTACAGGGGAGGCCTATGGCTACACCTTC. Translation: CASRSTGEAYGYTF.